This TCR beta chain was found in a study of T cell repertoires in cytomegalovirus infection. The germline V gene encodes CDR1 MNHNS and CDR2 SASEGT. CDR3 size: 15 residues. V was shortened by 3 bases and J by 1 base, with 12 bases between the two germline ends. This clonotype came up many times. Its antigen is undetermined. Each CDR3 protein gets one entry after TCRdb re-called the reads with MiXCR. The sample lists about 120,000 distinct CDR3 sequences, around 10% seen once, with approximately 30% in the top ten. J is TRBJ1-1 and V is TRBV6-1; D is undetermined. This sequence originates from a human donor in good health (CMV status not recorded). Some clones in this sample may be carry-over from other donors' samples. The sample comprised PBMCs, sequenced either directly or after in vitro stimulation (not recorded which). As DNA, the CDR3 is TGTGCCAGCAGTGACCCGGGATTTAAGAACACTGAAGCTTTCTTT. Protein sequence: CASSDPGFKNTEAFF.